This is a list of T cell receptor beta chains from one sample in a study of T cells in Graves' hyperthyroidism and ophthalmopathy. TCRdb recomputed calls from the multiplex PCR reads with MiXCR, one row per CDR3 protein. The repertoire holds roughly 100,000 distinct CDR3 sequences, 47% seen once, with about 28% in the top ten. Sequencing used blood. The receptor set was obtained from a man in his forties with Graves' hyperthyroidism. CDR3s include the opening cysteine and the closing phenylalanine or tryptophan. The D gene is left open where the match is weak. Expanded clones are given a class, and other clones once, few, many or no size at all.

CDR3 length,V gene,J gene,D gene,clone size,CDR3 DNA,CDR3 protein
15,TRBV7-2,TRBJ2-2,TRBD1,many,TGTGCCAGCAGCTCACAGGGGTCCGCCTCCGGGGAGCTGTTTTTT,CASSSQGSASGELFF
19,TRBV6-4,TRBJ2-3,TRBD2,NA,TGTGCCATCAGTGACCCGAGGGGACTAGCGGCAGGGCGGGCAGATACGCAGTATTTT,CAISDPRGLAAGRADTQYF
18,TRBV7-2,TRBJ2-3,TRBD1,many,TGTGCCAGCAGCCCAGGGCGGACAGGGGGCGCGGGCACAGATACGCAGTATTTT,CASSPGRTGGAGTDTQYF
11,TRBV20-1,TRBJ1-2,NA,few,TGCAGTGCTAGGGGGGCCGAGGGCTACACCTTC,CSARGAEGYTF
16,TRBV9,TRBJ1-4,TRBD1,NA,TGTGCAAGCGGCCCAGACAGGGGGTGGACTAATGAAAAACTGTTTTTT,CASGPDRGWTNEKLFF
15,TRBV10-3,TRBJ2-1,TRBD1,NA,TGTGCCAGCTCACCATCACAGGGGGACTACAATGAGCAGTTCTTC,CASSPSQGDYNEQFF
13,TRBV7-9,TRBJ1-1,NA,many,TGTGCCAGCGGTACAGGGATGAACACTGAAGCTTTCTTT,CASGTGMNTEAFF
13,TRBV20-1,TRBJ1-4,NA,NA,TGCAGTGCTAGACGGGACATGTCGGGAAGGCTGTTTTTT,CSARRDMSGRLFF
13,TRBV18,TRBJ2-3,NA,few,TGTGCCAGCTCACCACAGAGCACAGATACGCAGTATTTT,CASSPQSTDTQYF
15,TRBV7-9,TRBJ2-3,TRBD2,NA,TGTGCCAGCAGGCCCGGGACTAGCGGCCTGAATGAGCAGTATTTT,CASRPGTSGLNEQYF
13,TRBV5-1,TRBJ1-4,TRBD1,many,TGCGCCAGCAGCCGAAGACAGGGTGAAAAACTGTTTTTT,CASSRRQGEKLFF
16,TRBV5-1,TRBJ2-3,NA,many,TGCGCCAGCAGCGGTGCTACAGGGAGGGGAACAGATACGCAGTATTTT,CASSGATGRGTDTQYF